This T cell receptor (beta chain) originates from a study of blood T cells in healthy people across ages. The CDR3 runs 14 residues. The germline V gene encodes CDR1 MDHEN and CDR2 SYDVKM. Losses at the gene ends were 2 bases for V and 7 bases for J; bases not matched to a gene: 5. The use of a sample-barcoded 5' primer and a J-beta primer mix characterized a second PCR of roughly 6 to 11 cycles. Via MiXCR, TCRdb re-called the 5' RACE reads, giving one row per CDR3 protein. This repertoire shows about 800,000 distinct CDR3 sequences, 20% to 25% found once; its top ten account for approximately 3.7%. These same data were also listed under a study on T cells of mothers and their children. This second study notes: Each mother yielded more than 8.5 million TCR beta CDR3 reads. Each child yielded 2.5 million to 3 million reads.

The sample taken for sequencing was blood. The sequence came from a boy between 10 and 17 years old in good health. The V gene is TRBV28, the J gene TRBJ2-5; 9 nucleotides agree with TRBD2. The CDR3 DNA is TGTGCCAGCAGTTTACTAGCGGGGTTTGGGACCCAGTACTTC. It is translated as CASSLLAGFGTQYF.